The rows below give T cell receptor beta chains drawn from one sample of a study of shared T cell receptors in the human thymus. Sequenced by immunoSEQ multiplex PCR; TCRdb stores in-frame clones only, minus some. The sample lists some 760,000 clones, around 85% occurring once. The data also belong to a second study, concerning human thymus T cells.

Sequencing was carried out using thymocytes. These receptors were taken from a girl less than two years old with a congenital heart defect. Each CDR3 is given with its conserved first and last residue. The D gene is left open where the match is weak. For some rows the clone size is stated as once, few or many, or as a class when expanded; others skip it.

clone_size,v_call,j_call,d_call,cdr3_nt,cdr3_aa
-,TRBV27,TRBJ1-6,TRBD1,TGTGCCAGCAGTTCAAACCCCGGGACAGGGGGCTGGGCACCCCTCCACTTT,CASSSNPGTGGWAPLHF
few,TRBV5-6,TRBJ1-6,-,TGTGCCAGCAGCTTGTTCGACAGACATAATTCACCCCTCCACTTT,CASSLFDRHNSPLHF
-,TRBV6-5,TRBJ1-2,TRBD1,TGTGCCAGCAGTTACTCGATAGGGGGCTACGGCTACACCTTC,CASSYSIGGYGYTF
-,TRBV5-5,TRBJ2-7,-,TGTGCCAGCAGCCGGAGACAGGCTGGGTTGATTTCCTACGAGCAGTACTTC,CASSRRQAGLISYEQYF
-,TRBV19,TRBJ2-2,-,TGTGCCAGTAGTCTCATACGAGACCACCGCGACAGGGGGGAGCTGTTTTTT,CASSLIRDHRDRGELFF
-,TRBV6-1,TRBJ2-7,-,TGTGCCAGCAGTCCCTATCCCTACGAGCAGTACTTC,CASSPYPYEQYF
-,TRBV29-1,TRBJ2-3,TRBD2,TGCAGCGTTGAAGTAACCGGGACTAGCGGCACAGATACGCAGTATTTT,CSVEVTGTSGTDTQYF
-,TRBV7-2,TRBJ1-5,TRBD1,TGTGCCAGCAGCCGAAACGGACAGGACCTAAATCAGCCCCAGCATTTT,CASSRNGQDLNQPQHF
-,TRBV21-1,TRBJ2-1,-,TGTGCCAGCAGCAAAGAGACAACTAGCTGGAATGAGCAGTTCTTC,CASSKETTSWNEQFF
-,TRBV5-1,TRBJ1-6,-,TGCGCCAGCAGCTTGGATGGGGCTGACACTACCAATTCACCCCTCCACTTT,CASSLDGADTTNSPLHF
-,TRBV6-1,TRBJ2-1,-,TGTGCCACGCCCCGGGACTCCTCCGGTGAGCAGTTCTTC,CATPRDSSGEQFF
few,TRBV10-1,TRBJ2-1,TRBD2,TGCGCCAGCAGTGAGTCCCCCGGACTAGCTGGCAATGAGCAGTTCTTC,CASSESPGLAGNEQFF
-,TRBV28,TRBJ2-7,TRBD1,TGTGCCAGCAGTAGGGGACAAGGGGGCCCGTGGCAGTACTTC,CASSRGQGGPWQYF
-,TRBV11-2,TRBJ1-4,TRBD1,TGTGCCAGCAGCTATCAGGGGGCAACTAATGAAAAACTGTTTTTT,CASSYQGATNEKLFF
-,TRBV29-1,TRBJ1-1,-,TGCAGCGCAAGAGGGACCAGGGGTGAAGCTTTCTTT,CSARGTRGEAFF
-,TRBV2,TRBJ1-6,-,TGTGCCAGCAGTGCCGCAGGGCAGATTAATTCACCCCTCCACTTT,CASSAAGQINSPLHF